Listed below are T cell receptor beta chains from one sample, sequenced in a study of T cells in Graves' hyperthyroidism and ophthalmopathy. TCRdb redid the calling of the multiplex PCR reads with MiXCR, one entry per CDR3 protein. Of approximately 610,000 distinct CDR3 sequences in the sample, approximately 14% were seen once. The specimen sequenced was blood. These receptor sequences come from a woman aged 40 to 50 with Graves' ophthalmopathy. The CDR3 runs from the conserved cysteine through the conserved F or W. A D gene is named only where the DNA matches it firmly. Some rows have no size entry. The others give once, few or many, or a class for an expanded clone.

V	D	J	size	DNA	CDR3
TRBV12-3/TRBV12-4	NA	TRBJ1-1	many	TGTGCCAGCAACCCGACCTCCCACACTGAAGCTTTCTTT	CASNPTSHTEAFF
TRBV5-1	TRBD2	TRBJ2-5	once	TGCGCCAGCAGCTTGGCCCCCAGCGGGATAGGAGAGACCCAGTACTTC	CASSLAPSGIGETQYF
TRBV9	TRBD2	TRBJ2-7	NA	TGTGCCAGCAGCGTAGAGGCTAGCGGTGGCTCCTACGAGCAGTACTTC	CASSVEASGGSYEQYF
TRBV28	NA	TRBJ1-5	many	TGTGCCAGCAGAAGAGGAACGAAAGGGCCCCAGCATTTT	CASRRGTKGPQHF
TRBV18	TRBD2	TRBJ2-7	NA	TGTGCCAGCTCACCAGGGCTAGCGGGAGCTAGGCAGTACTTC	CASSPGLAGARQYF
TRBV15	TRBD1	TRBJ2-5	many	TGTGCCACCAGCTTAACACAGGGGACGGAGACCCAGTACTTC	CATSLTQGTETQYF
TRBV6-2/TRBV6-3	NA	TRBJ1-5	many	TGTGCCAGCAGTTACTCGCCGGGAGAGGGCAATCAGCCCCAGCATTTT	CASSYSPGEGNQPQHF
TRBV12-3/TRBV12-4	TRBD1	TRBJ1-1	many	TGTGCCAGCAGTTTAGGGAACAGGGGAACGGTGAACACTGAAGCTTTCTTT	CASSLGNRGTVNTEAFF
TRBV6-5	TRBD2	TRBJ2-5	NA	TGTGCCAGCAGATTAGCGGGGGATCTCGCGACCCAGTACTTC	CASRLAGDLATQYF
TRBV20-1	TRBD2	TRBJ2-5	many	TGCAGTGCAGGGAGGGGCGGGAGAGGCCGGGTAGGGACCCAGTACTTC	CSAGRGGRGRVGTQYF
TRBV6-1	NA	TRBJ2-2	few	TGTGCCAGCGAGCTTCCGAACACCGGGGAGCTGTTTTTT	CASELPNTGELFF
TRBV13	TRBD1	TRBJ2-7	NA	TGTGCCAGCAGCTTATTGGCCCCCGGGACAGGCACTTACGAGCAGTACTTC	CASSLLAPGTGTYEQYF
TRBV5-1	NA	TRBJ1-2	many	TGCGCCAGCAGCTTAACAGGGCACGTAATTGAGAATGGCTACACCTTC	CASSLTGHVIENGYTF
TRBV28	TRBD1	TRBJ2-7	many	TGTGCCAGCAGAAGGGACAGCACCACCTACGAGCAGTACTTC	CASRRDSTTYEQYF
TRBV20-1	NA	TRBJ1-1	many	TGCAGTGCTAGTTTCGGGGTGAACACTGAAGCTTTCTTT	CSASFGVNTEAFF
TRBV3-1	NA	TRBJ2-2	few	TGTGCCAGCAGCCCCCGGGACCTAGGATCCGGGGAGCTGTTTTTT	CASSPRDLGSGELFF
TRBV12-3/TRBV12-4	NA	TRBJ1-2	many	TGTGCCAGCAGTTTGGCAGGGATGCGCTACACCTTC	CASSLAGMRYTF
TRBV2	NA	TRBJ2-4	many	TGTGCCAGCAGGGGTAGATTAGCCAAAAACATTCAGTACTTC	CASRGRLAKNIQYF
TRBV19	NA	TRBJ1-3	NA	TGTGCCAGTAGTATGAACGACAGAAACACCATATATTTT	CASSMNDRNTIYF
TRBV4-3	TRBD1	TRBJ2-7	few	TGCGCCAGCAGCCAAGTTCTCGGGACAGGGGCCCACGAGCAGTACTTC	CASSQVLGTGAHEQYF
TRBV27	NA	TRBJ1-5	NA	TGTGCCAGCAGTTTATCCGGGCCTTTTGGTCAGCCCCAGCATTTT	CASSLSGPFGQPQHF
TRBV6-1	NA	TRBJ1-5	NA	TGTGCCAGCGTCCTCGGTAAGGCCGGCAATCAGCCCCAGCATTTT	CASVLGKAGNQPQHF
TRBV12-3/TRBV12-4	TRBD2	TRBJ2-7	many	TGTGCCAGCAGTTCTCTGACTAGCGGGAGAAACGAGGGCTACGAGCAGTACTTC	CASSSLTSGRNEGYEQYF
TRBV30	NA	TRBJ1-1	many	TGTGCCTGGAATGATCTCGACACTGAAGCTTTCTTT	CAWNDLDTEAFF
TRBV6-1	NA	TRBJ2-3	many	TGTGCCAGCAGTGAACGGAACACAGATACGCAGTATTTT	CASSERNTDTQYF
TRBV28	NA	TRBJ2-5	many	TGTGCCAGCAGTCCTAGCATCCAAGAGACCCAGTACTTC	CASSPSIQETQYF
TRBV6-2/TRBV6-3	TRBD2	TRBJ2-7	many	TGTGCCAGCAGCCAGGTGTCGGCGGGAGCCTACGAGCAGTACTTC	CASSQVSAGAYEQYF
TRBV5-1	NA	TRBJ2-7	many	TGCGCCAGCAGCTTGGACATTAGCTACGAGCAGTACTTC	CASSLDISYEQYF
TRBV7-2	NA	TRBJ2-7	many	TGTGCCAGCAGCTTATCCCTCGCCGGTTCTACTGCCTACGAGCAGTACTTC	CASSLSLAGSTAYEQYF
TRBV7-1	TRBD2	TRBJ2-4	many	TGTGCCAGCACCTCAGACAGGGAAGGATTTTCTAGCGGGATTCTCCGGGCCAAAAACATTCAGTACTTC	CASTSDREGFSSGILRAKNIQYF